The 19 T cell receptor beta chains below come from one sample, sequenced in a study of cytomegalovirus exposure and HLA in healthy donors. The PCR used 60 Vbeta and 13 Jbeta primers. Sequencing used immunoSEQ multiplex PCR; TCRdb keeps in-frame clones, though not all of them. The sample holds about 190,000 clones, 70% to 80% seen once. Sequencing was carried out using PBMCs. Every receptor here comes from a woman aged 45 to 65 in good health and CMV-seronegative.

This clone has a single count. The V call is TRBV19, the J call TRBJ2-2; D remains ambiguous. Germline assignment: CDR1 LNHDA and CDR2 SQIVND (reference sequence). Trimming shortened V by 6 bases and J by 1 base, and 9 bases separated the two germline ends. The length of the CDR3 is 14 residues. The DNA of the CDR3 is TGTGCCAGTAGGGAACAGAAGAACACCGGGGAGCTGTTTTTT. This codes for CASREQKNTGELFF.

The gene calls are TRBV5-1 and TRBJ1-2; D gene unclear. This CDR3 has 13 residues. Germline loops: CDR1 SGHRS, CDR2 YFSETQ. V dropped 0 bases and J dropped 4 bases, with 7 bases sitting between them. The CDR3 region is CASSLAASYGYTF. The CDR3 DNA is TGCGCCAGCAGCTTGGCCGCCAGCTATGGCTACACCTTC.

The CDR3 coding sequence is TGTGCCAGCAGCGTGTTCCCTGGGGAGAGCTCCTACAATGAGCAGTTCTTC. It encodes CASSVFPGESSYNEQFF. This chain links TRBV9 with TRBJ2-1, with D perhaps TRBD2 (5 bases). The V gene lost 2 bases and the J gene lost 0 bases, with 15 bases spanning the gap. CDR3 length: 17 residues. Germline lookup yields CDR1 SGDLS and CDR2 YYNGEE.

The CDR3 reads CASSESRTGANYGYTF. The CDR3 DNA reads TGCGCCAGCAGTGAGTCACGGACAGGGGCTAACTATGGCTACACCTTC. The chain combines TRBV10-2 with TRBJ1-2, with 9 bases fitting TRBD1. Germline V CDR1 and CDR2: WSHSY, SAAADI. J was trimmed by 0 bases and V by 0 bases; bases with no gene match: 2. This CDR3 comprises 16 residues.

With respect to this clone: The sample carries other DNA sequences with the same CDR3. The chain recombines TRBV6-5 with TRBJ1-1; a possible D gene is TRBD1 (5 bases). In germline, CDR1 is MNHEY, CDR2 SVGAGI. This CDR3 contains 14 residues. V lost 5 bases, J lost 5 bases, and 15 bases lay in between. The CDR3 DNA reads as TGTGCCAGCAGTGGCCCAGGGATGGGAACTGAAGCTTTCTTT. This codes for CASSGPGMGTEAFF.

In regard to this clone: Other DNA sequences from this sample encode an identical CDR3 as well. The V and J genes are TRBV19 and TRBJ1-2, with D possibly being TRBD1 (6 bases). CDR1 is LNHDA, CDR2 SQIVND, per germline (reference sequence). With 3 bases removed from V and 7 bases from J, the gap between germline ends came to 9 bases. The CDR3 consists of 12 residues. The CDR3 DNA sequence: TGTGCCAGTAGTATTCAGGGGTCTGGCTACACCTTC. Amino acid sequence: CASSIQGSGYTF.

This clone was observed once. This chain joins TRBV27 and TRBJ1-3, with 7 positions matching TRBD1. The CDR3 totals 16 residues. Trimming took 6 bases from V and 0 from J; bases not matched to a gene: 8. Germline V gene data show CDR1 as MNHEY and CDR2 as SMNVEV (reference sequence). The CDR3 protein is CASRLTGPSSGNTIYF. CDR3 bases: TGTGCCAGCAGATTGACAGGGCCGAGCTCTGGAAACACCATATATTTT.

The genes are TRBV7-9 and TRBJ1-6; 7 nucleotides agree with TRBD1. Trimming at V came to 5 bases and at J to 8 bases, leaving 12 bases not matched to a gene. The V gene's germline CDR1 is SEHNR and CDR2 FQNEAQ (reference sequence). The CDR3 contains 16 residues. CDR3 in amino acids: CASSRWTGTADSPLHF. CDR3 nucleotide sequence: TGTGCCAGCAGCCGATGGACCGGGACAGCCGATTCACCCCTCCACTTT.

This chain links TRBV18 with TRBJ1-4, with no clear D. V dropped 0 bases and J dropped 5 bases, with 10 bases sitting between them. In germline, CDR1 is KGHSH, CDR2 LQKENI. CDR3 length: 15 amino acids. The CDR3 DNA is TGTGCCAGCTCACCACCGACGGGGAGAAATGAAAAACTGTTTTTT. Its protein is CASSPPTGRNEKLFF.

The chain links TRBV27 to TRBJ2-1, with D perhaps TRBD2 (6 bases). Germline V gives CDR1 MNHEY, CDR2 SMNVEV (reference sequence). The CDR3 contains 16 residues. Trimming took off 5 bases at V and 9 bases at J, with 23 bases between the two ends. The DNA for the CDR3 is TGTGCCAGCAGTCGCGAGGGGACTCTACCCTCGGGTGAGCAGTTCTTC. Translated: CASSREGTLPSGEQFF.

The rearrangement links TRBV28 to TRBJ1-1, with D maybe TRBD1 (5 bases). Trimming took off 3 bases at V and 1 base at J, with 21 bases between the two ends. This CDR3 region has 18 residues. Germline V CDR1 and CDR2: MDHEN, SYDVKM. The CDR3 reads CASSFKVRVGAKNTEAFF. The CDR3 DNA reads TGTGCCAGCAGTTTTAAGGTTAGAGTAGGGGCGAAGAACACTGAAGCTTTCTTT.

The chain uses TRBV19 and TRBJ2-4, with 7 bases that match TRBD2. The CDR3 sequence is 16 residues long. Germline values: CDR1 LNHDA, CDR2 SQIVND (reference sequence). V lost 2 bases to trimming and J lost 0 bases; unmatched junction nucleotides: 4. The CDR3 nucleotides are TGTGCCAGTAGTATATGGCTAGCGGAAGCCAAAAACATTCAGTACTTC. Protein sequence: CASSIWLAEAKNIQYF.

Concerning this clone: One junction end disagrees with the germline gene, perhaps due to a read error. Distinct nucleotide sequences in the sample also encode this CDR3. The gene calls are TRBV9 and TRBJ1-1, with a tentative D call TRBD1 (6 bases). Looked up from germline, CDR1 is SGDLS and CDR2 is YYNGEE. CDR3 length: 15 amino acids. CDR3 residues: CASSPQGQLNTEAFF. CDR3 nucleotide sequence: TGCGCCAGCAGCCCCCAGGGGCAGTTGAACACTGAAGCTTTCTTT.

The rearrangement links TRBV4-3 to TRBJ2-7; 7 nucleotides align to TRBD2. V was clipped by 0 bases and J by 2 bases; unmatched bases: 10. Germline CDR1 LGHNA, CDR2 YSLEER. This CDR3 has 17 residues. CDR3 DNA: TGCGCCAGCAGCCAAGATGTATCTAGCGGATCCCCCTACGAGCAGTACTTC. Translation gives CASSQDVSSGSPYEQYF.

The rearrangement joins TRBV30 to TRBJ1-2; D might be TRBD1 (5 bases). This CDR3 is built from 16 residues. Germline V gene data show CDR1 as GTSNPN and CDR2 as SVGIG (reference sequence). V lost 7 bases and J lost 1, with 22 bases in between. As DNA, the CDR3 is TGTGCCTCTCAATCGCGGGACGCTCTCTTTAACTATGGCTACACCTTC. Translation gives CASQSRDALFNYGYTF.

This clone was seen a few times. The chain links TRBV5-1 to TRBJ2-7, with D maybe TRBD1 (6 bases). Germline CDR1 and CDR2: SGHRS and YFSETQ. Trimming removed 2 bases at V and 2 bases at J, with 11 bases between. This CDR3 contains 14 residues. DNA of the CDR3: TGCGCCAGCAGCTTAACAGCAGGGGCCTACGAGCAGTACTTC. Translating it yields CASSLTAGAYEQYF.

V usage is TRBV4-1 and J usage is TRBJ1-5, with a possible D match to TRBD1 (5 bases). The germline V gene has CDR1 MGHRA and CDR2 YSYEKL. V lost 0 bases and J 5 bases, leaving 14 bases between the germline ends. The CDR3 extends over 16 amino acids. The DNA for the CDR3 is TGCGCCAGCAGCCAAGATAGCGGGGGGTGGGATCAGCCCCAGCATTTT. It specifies CASSQDSGGWDQPQHF.

This sequence joins TRBV6-5 and TRBJ1-5; 7 nucleotides line up with TRBD1. From germline, CDR1 is MNHEY and CDR2 SVGAGI. Losses at the gene ends were 6 bases for V and 0 bases for J; bases not matched to a gene: 5. The CDR3 loop spans 15 amino acids. The CDR3, as DNA: TGTGCCAGCAGCCCGTACAGGGGTAGCAATCAGCCCCAGCATTTT. Amino acids: CASSPYRGSNQPQHF.

The rearrangement uses TRBV6-1 and TRBJ1-2; 7 nucleotides match TRBD1. This CDR3 is 12 amino acids long. Losses at the gene ends were 3 bases for V and 8 bases for J; bases not matched to a gene: 3. Germline V gene data show CDR1 as MNHNS and CDR2 as SASEGT. The CDR3 nucleotides are TGTGCCAGCAGTGATTGGGGACAGGGCTACACCTTC. It codes for CASSDWGQGYTF.